One sample yielded the 11 T cell receptor beta chains listed below, sequenced in a study of Graves' ophthalmopathy and Graves' hyperthyroidism (dated by TCRdb to the late 2010s). TCRdb shows the sequencer as Illumina HiSeq 2000. TCR beta CDR3 regions were amplified from RNA transcripts for repertoire sequencing. HTBI primers and the Qiagen OneStep RT-PCR kit were used in a first-round RT-PCR, which was followed by a second-round multiplex PCR, size selection and purification. Starting from the raw public reads, TCRdb applied fastp trimming at Q25, assembled clones with MiXCR and retained in-frame beta chains. Records with the same CDR3 protein are collapsed into one entry carrying the most frequent genes and DNA. In this sample the table shows 600,000 to 700,000 distinct CDR3 sequences, about 41% of which occur a single time. 2.5% to 3.5% of the sample lies in the top ten. Sample: peripheral blood. The receptors originated from an adult man with Graves' ophthalmopathy.

This clonotype was picked up many times. This chain joins TRBV9 and TRBJ1-2; D remains unclear. Germline V gives CDR1 SGDLS, CDR2 YYNGEE. The CDR3 totals 14 residues. Trimming took off 4 bases at V and 1 base at J, with 11 bases between the two ends. CDR3 sequence reads: CASSPRVSNYGYTF. For the CDR3, the DNA is TGTGCCAGCAGCCCACGGGTCAGTAACTATGGCTACACCTTC.

This clonotype was counted at least ten times. The rearrangement uses TRBV19 and TRBJ1-6; D unclear. The CDR3 totals 15 residues. The germline V and J ends were trimmed by 3 bases and 4 bases, with 10 bases remaining between them. Per the germline V gene, CDR1 is LNHDA and CDR2 is SQIVND (reference sequence). DNA of the CDR3: TGTGCCAGTAGTATGGACCACAGATATAATTCACCCCTCCACTTT. Translation: CASSMDHRYNSPLHF.

This clonotype was seen repeatedly, ten times or more. The genes are TRBV9 and TRBJ2-7, with unresolved D. The CDR3 totals 16 residues. The ends were cut back, 3 bases at V and 0 bases at J, with 16 bases in the middle. The V gene's germline CDR1 is SGDLS and CDR2 YYNGEE. The CDR3 reads CASSGAMDGLSYEQYF. The CDR3 DNA reads as TGTGCCAGCAGCGGAGCGATGGACGGCCTCTCCTACGAGCAGTACTTC.

In the case of this clonotype: With a much larger clone just one base away, this may be a read error. The rearrangement joins TRBV7-2 to TRBJ2-6; 8 bases are a match to TRBD1. This CDR3 has 18 residues. V dropped 0 bases and J dropped 0; count of bases not matched to a gene: 4. Looked up from germline, CDR1 is SGHTA and CDR2 is FQGNSA. CDR3 protein: CASSLAGDRNSGANVLTF. The CDR3 region has the DNA TGTGCCAGCAGCTTAGCGGGGGACAGGAACTCTGGGGCCAACGTCCTGACTTTC.

The V call is TRBV24-1, the J call TRBJ1-2; 8 bases fit TRBD1. The CDR3 has 16 residues. Trimming removed 9 bases from V and 3 bases from J; junction bases left unmatched: 14. The V gene's germline CDR1 is KGHDR and CDR2 SFDVKD. The CDR3 sequence is CATEKGKGQADYGYTF. The CDR3 nucleotides are TGTGCCACCGAAAAAGGAAAGGGACAGGCTGACTATGGCTACACCTTC.

This clonotype was counted at least ten times. Here the CDR3 DNA reads TGCAGCGTCGAAAAAGGAGGCAGGGGGAGCACTGAAGCTTTCTTT. Translating gives CSVEKGGRGSTEAFF. This chain links TRBV29-1 with TRBJ1-1; 7 nucleotides align to TRBD1. The CDR3 has 15 residues. Unmatched junction bases numbered 14, after V lost 6 bases and J lost 4 bases. Germline V gene lookup returns CDR1 SQVTM and CDR2 ANQGSEA.

This clonotype was counted only a few times. The CDR3 DNA follows: TGTGCTAGTGGTCCGGGACAGGTCTACGAGCAGTACTTC. Protein product: CASGPGQVYEQYF. This rearrangement joins TRBV12-5 to TRBJ2-7; the match to TRBD1 covers 8 bases. V was clipped by 5 bases and J by 3 bases; unmatched bases: 3. This CDR3 has 13 amino acids. Germline V gene sequence: CDR1 LGHNT, CDR2 FRNRAP. Full variable domain (remainder filled in from reference TRBV12-5 and TRBJ2-7): DARVTQTPRHKVTEMGQEVTMRCQPILGHNTVFWYRQTMMQGLELLAYFRNRAPLDDSGMPKDRFSAEMPDATLATLKIQPSEPRDSAVYFCASGPGQVYEQYFGPGTRLTVT.

This clonotype was detected ten times or more. This chain uses TRBV10-3 with TRBJ2-7; TRBD1 aligns across 11 bases. CDR1 ENHRY and CDR2 SYGVKD come from the germline V gene. V lost 3 bases to trimming and J lost 6 bases; unmatched junction nucleotides: 7. CDR3 length: 15 residues. CDR3 nucleotide sequence: TGTGCCATCAGTGAATACGGACAGGGGGCGGGCGAGCAGTACTTC. This translates into CAISEYGQGAGEQYF.

As to this clonotype: One end of the junction is discordant with germline, which a read error may explain. The V and J genes are TRBV2 and TRBJ1-1; no clear D. The CDR3 sequence is 15 residues long. CDR1 SNHLY and CDR2 FYNNEI come from the germline V gene. The CDR3 here is CASSKNLGGNTEAFF. Here the CDR3 DNA reads TGCGCCAGCAGCAAAAATCTTGGAGGGAACACTGAAGCTTTCTTT.

This clonotype was observed many times. V gene TRBV5-1 combines with J gene TRBJ2-5; the match to TRBD2 covers 8 bases. CDR1 SGHRS and CDR2 YFSETQ come from the germline V gene. The CDR3 totals 16 residues. J was trimmed by 5 bases and V by 4 bases; bases with no gene match: 13. The CDR3 is CASSRTIGGAGETQYF. The CDR3 DNA reads as TGCGCCAGCAGCCGTACGATCGGGGGGGCCGGGGAGACCCAGTACTTC.

The V gene is TRBV10-3, the J gene TRBJ2-7; D unresolved. The CDR3 spans 12 residues. The germline V gene encodes CDR1 ENHRY and CDR2 SYGVKD. V was clipped by 10 bases and J by 4 bases, with 14 bases between them. The CDR3 protein is CASRLGVYEQYF. The CDR3 nucleotides read TGTGCCAGCAGACTCGGAGTGTACGAGCAGTACTTC.